Listed here are 9 T cell receptor beta chains from one sample, sequenced in a study of cytomegalovirus exposure and HLA in healthy donors. The PCR employed 60 Vbeta primers together with 13 Jbeta primers. Sequenced by immunoSEQ multiplex PCR; TCRdb stores in-frame clones only, minus some. The data hold about 180,000 clones, with under 80% observed a single time. Sample: PBMCs. These receptors all come from a woman aged 45-65 years in good health and CMV-seropositive.

The chain recombines TRBV12-2 with TRBJ1-1. TRBV12-2 is noted as a pseudogene. This CDR3 contains 9 residues. The CDR3: CDPGTEAFF. CDR3 bases: TGTGACCCGGGCACTGAAGCTTTCTTT.

The V and J genes are TRBV20-1 and TRBJ1-1; D remains unclear. The CDR3 runs 10 residues. The germline V gene encodes CDR1 DFQATT and CDR2 SNEGSKA (reference sequence). The V gene lost 5 bases and the J gene lost 6 bases, with 7 bases spanning the gap. CDR3 sequence: CSAQSAEAFF. The CDR3 bases are TGCAGTGCTCAGAGCGCTGAAGCTTTCTTT.

The V call is TRBV11-2, the J call TRBJ1-1; D not resolved. Germline V gives CDR1 SGHAT, CDR2 FQNNGV. Trimming cost V 0 bases and J 10 bases, with 12 bases left between them. The CDR3 is made up of 13 amino acids. CDR3 nucleotide sequence: TGTGCCAGCAGCTTAGATAATGTGGGAGGAGCTTTCTTT. It yields the protein CASSLDNVGGAFF.

The CDR3: CASSQTDLDTEAFF. The CDR3 DNA follows: TGTGCCAGCAGCCAGACAGATTTAGACACTGAAGCTTTCTTT. This chain joins TRBV27 and TRBJ1-1, with D maybe TRBD1 (5 bases). CDR3 size: 14 residues. V was clipped by 6 bases and J by 3 bases, with 14 bases between them. Germline lookup yields CDR1 MNHEY and CDR2 SMNVEV (reference sequence).

In its sample, this clone was seen a few times. The gene calls are TRBV6-4 and TRBJ2-2; possibly TRBD2 for D (6 bases). CDR1 and CDR2 from the germline V gene are MRHNA and SNTAGT. Trimming left V 6 bases short and J 4 bases short, with 12 bases between. The CDR3 length is 14 residues. As DNA, the CDR3 is TGTGCCAGCAGATGGGACTCGATCACCGGGGAGCTGTTTTTT. The encoded protein is CASRWDSITGELFF.

The J gene is TRBJ2-5, the V gene TRBV19; 10 bases agree with TRBD2. CDR3 size: 14 residues. The germline V gene has CDR1 LNHDA and CDR2 SQIVND (reference sequence). V was clipped by 7 bases and J by 1 base; unmatched bases: 3. CDR3 sequence reads: CASNKRGGQETQYF. The CDR3 DNA sequence: TGTGCCAGTAATAAGCGGGGGGGCCAAGAGACCCAGTACTTC.

This clone was counted a few times. CDR3 DNA sequence: TGTGCCAGCAAGGGATTCCGGGGCACCGGGGAGCTGTTTTTT. This translates into CASKGFRGTGELFF. The V gene is TRBV6-1, the J gene TRBJ2-2; a possible D gene is TRBD2 (5 bases). Deletions cut 7 bases from V and 4 bases from J, with 13 bases between. The germline V gene encodes CDR1 MNHNS and CDR2 SASEGT. The CDR3 loop spans 14 amino acids.

V and J are TRBV6-5 and TRBJ2-6; no definite D call. The CDR3 is made up of 15 amino acids. V was clipped by 5 bases and J by 0 bases, with 8 bases between them. Germline V gives CDR1 MNHEY, CDR2 SVGAGI. The CDR3 coding sequence is TGTGCCAGCAGTACGTCTAACTCTGGGGCCAACGTCCTGACTTTC. Translating it yields CASSTSNSGANVLTF.

The chain employs TRBV30 and TRBJ1-1, with unresolved D. The CDR3 sequence is 14 residues long. V was clipped by 0 bases and J by 1 base, with 9 bases between them. CDR1 is GTSNPN, CDR2 SVGIG, per germline (reference sequence). The CDR3 DNA reads as TGTGCCTGGAGTGTATATGCAGGGAACACTGAAGCTTTCTTT. Translating gives CAWSVYAGNTEAFF.